This T cell receptor beta chain was captured by sequencing in a study of shared clonotypes between healthy human individuals. Libraries were prepared by immunoSEQ multiplex PCR; TCRdb keeps only in-frame clonotypes and omits some of them. Counted here are about 2.3 million clones, around 92% occurring once; the ten biggest clones make up 0.37%. Sequences were obtained from naive CD4+ T cells from PBMCs. Indicated subset: CD45RA+ positively selected. The TCR originated in a man aged 18 to 29 in good health. Some clones in this sample may be carry-over from other donors' samples.

The CDR3 DNA sequence: TGTGCCAGCAGTGTACAGGGGAACTCCTACAATGAGCAGTTCTTC. It encodes CASSVQGNSYNEQFF. The chain recombines TRBV2 with TRBJ2-1, with 7 bases lining up with TRBD1. With 4 bases clipped from V and 0 bases from J, the junction kept 3 bases outside the gene matches. Germline CDR1 and CDR2: SNHLY and FYNNEI. This CDR3 region has 15 residues.